The 21 T cell receptor beta chains below come from one sample, sequenced in a study of tumor-infiltrating lymphocytes in primary liver carcinoma (dated by TCRdb to the late 2010s). TRIzol reagent was used to extract blood RNA from unsorted whole blood, while the DNeasy Blood & Tissue kit provided the germline DNA. Sequenced on an Illumina HiSeq 2500. Using a constant-region primer and ProtoScript II reverse transcriptase, TCRbeta-specific cDNA was reverse-transcribed from around 520 ng total RNA. Three nested multiplex PCR rounds, following a slightly modified ARM-PCR procedure, were used to build the TCRbeta libraries. Each of the first two PCR rounds ran for nine to ten cycles and used multiplex TRBV1-TRBV30 forward primers together with a Cbeta reverse primer. TCRdb cleaned the public reads at Q25 with fastp, built clones with MiXCR and kept in-frame beta chains. Records with the same CDR3 protein are collapsed into one entry carrying the most frequent genes and DNA. The sample data list 310,000 or so distinct CDR3 sequences, and about 50% of these were observed just once. About 18% of the sample is taken by the ten largest.

Sequences were obtained from peripheral blood. These receptors originate from a woman younger than 45 with primary liver carcinoma and hepatitis B virus infection.

This clonotype appeared many times. The DNA for the CDR3 is TGTGCCAGCAGGACTTCAGGGGTGAGAGGCTACACCTTC. It encodes CASRTSGVRGYTF. J is TRBJ1-2 and V is TRBV6-5, with D perhaps matching TRBD1 (6 bases). Germline assignment: CDR1 MNHEY and CDR2 SVGAGI. V was trimmed by 6 bases and J by 8 bases, leaving 16 bases between them. This CDR3 has 13 amino acids.

Comments on this clonotype: Likely a read error: the CDR3 ends without its conserved phenylalanine or tryptophan. It is unclear where the CDR3 begins or ends on the DNA, so no DNA is shown, and the CDR3 is as TCRdb lists it. The chain combines TRBV7-9 with TRBJ2-7; TRBD1, the D gene given by the table, was not confirmed from the DNA. The germline V gene encodes CDR1 SEHNR and CDR2 FQNEAQ (reference sequence). The CDR3 extends over 12 residues, inclusive of both ends. CDR3 region: CASGQGGSEQSL.

The chain is built from TRBV28 and TRBJ2-2, with D possibly matching TRBD2 (6 bases). CDR3 size: 17 residues. The germline V and J ends were trimmed by 6 bases and 2 bases, with 19 bases remaining between them. Germline V gene data show CDR1 as MDHEN and CDR2 as SYDVKM. CDR3 bases: TGTGCCAGCAGCCGACTCAAGAGGGACTTAAACACCGGGGAGCTGTTTTTT. The encoded protein is CASSRLKRDLNTGELFF.

This rearrangement joins TRBV4-2 to TRBJ2-1; 10 bases map to TRBD2. The CDR3 has 15 amino acids. Trimming cost V 4 bases and J 9 bases; bases outside gene matches: 9. In germline, CDR1 is LGHNA, CDR2 YNFKEQ. In DNA, the CDR3 is TGTGCCAGCAGCCCACTAGCGGGAAGGCCCCCTGAGCAGTTCTTC. Its translation is CASSPLAGRPPEQFF.

In regard to this clonotype: A much bigger clone sits one base away, suggesting this may be a read error. The conserved final phenylalanine or tryptophan is absent from the CDR3, which likely points to a read error. DNA of the CDR3: TGCGCCAGCAGCCAAGATTACGGGATTTCCAAAAACATTCAGTACTCC. The encoded protein is CASSQDYGISKNIQYS. V and J are TRBV4-3 and TRBJ2-4; tentatively, D is TRBD2 (5 bases). This CDR3 has 16 amino acids. In germline, CDR1 is LGHNA, CDR2 YSLEER. V was cut by 0 bases and J by 2 bases, with 11 bases left in between.

This chain joins TRBV4-1 and TRBJ2-3, with D perhaps matching TRBD1 or TRBD2 (5 bases each). This CDR3 is built from 17 residues. Germline values: CDR1 MGHRA, CDR2 YSYEKL. Deletions cut 11 bases from V and 1 base from J, with 25 bases between. CDR3 DNA sequence: TGCGCCGGCAACCAAGAGGGGCCCTTCGGGGGCACAGATACGCAGTATTTT. The encoded protein is CAGNQEGPFGGTDTQYF.

With respect to this clonotype: One end of the junction does not line up with germline, which may come from a read error. This sequence joins TRBV12-3 or TRBV12-4 and TRBJ2-7; D is possibly TRBD2 (5 bases). This CDR3 region has 14 residues. This CDR3 is CTSSFGRVSYEQYF. The DNA for the CDR3 is TGTACCAGCAGTTTTGGGAGAGTCTCCTACGAGCAGTACTTC.

Many counts were recorded for this clonotype. This sequence joins TRBV6-1 and TRBJ1-5; D unclear. Germline V gene sequence: CDR1 MNHNS, CDR2 SASEGT. V was pared by 5 bases and J by 3 bases, with 5 bases between. The CDR3 contains 12 residues. The CDR3 loop reads CASSQINQPQHF. The CDR3 coding sequence is TGTGCCAGCAGTCAGATCAATCAGCCCCAGCATTTT.

This clonotype was seen a single time. The chain recombines TRBV29-1 with TRBJ2-7, with 9 bases identical to TRBD1. The CDR3 has 12 amino acids. Germline lookup yields CDR1 SQVTM and CDR2 ANQGSEA. The V segment lost 8 bases and the J segment 4 bases; nucleotides outside the gene matches: 6. CDR3 in DNA: TGCAGCTTACGGACAGGGGCGTACGAGCAGTACTTC. Its protein is CSLRTGAYEQYF.

Regarding this clonotype: Being one base from a much bigger clone, this may be a read error. The chain uses TRBV7-8 and TRBJ2-3, with D unresolved. The V and J ends lost 6 bases and 0 bases respectively, with 13 bases between them. This CDR3 contains 15 residues. Germline-derived CDR1 and CDR2 are SGHVS and FQNEAQ. This CDR3 reads CASRGNRRSTDTQYF. Written as DNA, the CDR3 is TGTGCCAGCAGAGGGAACCGACGGAGCACAGATACGCAGTATTTT.

Note on this clonotype: This may come from a read error, since a much larger clone is one base off. The chain joins TRBV6-1 to TRBJ1-5; perhaps TRBD1 as D (6 bases). The DNA end is a closer match to TRBJ2-3, so the J assignment may be wrong. The length of the CDR3 is 14 residues. Germline CDR1 is MNHNS and CDR2 is SASEGT. The CDR3 sequence: CASSELGANQPQYF. The CDR3 DNA follows: TGTGCCAGCAGTGAATTGGGGGCCAATCAGCCCCAGTATTTT.

In this sample, this clonotype turned up a few times. This chain uses TRBV29-1 with TRBJ2-1; D ambiguous. Germline values: CDR1 SQVTM, CDR2 ANQGSEA. Trimming removed 6 bases at V and 4 bases at J, with 16 bases between. CDR3 size: 14 residues. CDR3 nucleotides: TGCAGCGTGAATCTACCGCCTACTTACAATGAGCAGTTCTTC. This codes for CSVNLPPTYNEQFF.

This clonotype has a count of ten or more. J is TRBJ1-5 and V is TRBV29-1; D gene uncertain. V was cut by 3 bases and J by 0 bases, with 30 bases left in between. This CDR3 contains 21 residues. In germline, CDR1 is SQVTM, CDR2 ANQGSEA. The CDR3 DNA reads as TGCAGCGTTGAGGGCACCGGGCCAGGCCTATCTGGACCGGATAGCAATCAGCCCCAGCATTTT. Its translation is CSVEGTGPGLSGPDSNQPQHF. Full variable domain (remainder filled in from reference TRBV29-1 and TRBJ1-5): SAVISQKPSRDICQRGTSLTIQCQVDSQVTMMFWYRQQPGQSLTLIATANQGSEATYESGFVIDKFPISRPNLTFSTLTVSNMSPEDSSIYLCSVEGTGPGLSGPDSNQPQHFGDGTRLSIL.

This clonotype was recorded once. This may arise from a read error, as a much more abundant clone is one base away. The chain couples TRBV6-2 or TRBV6-3 to TRBJ2-6; D unresolved. CDR3 length: 15 amino acids. The germline V gene has CDR1 MNHEY and CDR2 SVGEGT. The CDR3 loop is CASSYGSTGPNVLTF. In nucleotides, the CDR3 is TGTGCCAGCAGTTACGGCAGTACTGGGCCCAACGTCCTGACTTTC.

V gene TRBV6-1 combines with J gene TRBJ2-7, with 12 bases fitting TRBD2. The J segment lost 0 bases and the V segment lost 6 bases, leaving 24 bases of the junction unmatched. Germline CDR1 reads MNHNS; CDR2 reads SASEGT. The CDR3 runs 22 residues. The CDR3 loop reads CASSGLHSTSGRVSGFSYEQYF. The CDR3 coding sequence is TGTGCCAGCAGCGGTCTACACTCGACTAGCGGGAGAGTCAGCGGTTTCTCCTACGAGCAGTACTTC.

The rearrangement joins TRBV7-8 to TRBJ1-1, with D uncertain. The CDR3 loop spans 13 amino acids. Germline values: CDR1 SGHVS, CDR2 FQNEAQ. The V end lost 7 bases, the J end lost 7 bases, and 16 bases lay between the germline ends. CDR3 protein: CASNPDTRIEAFF. As DNA, the CDR3 is TGTGCCAGCAACCCAGACACCCGAATTGAAGCTTTCTTT.

Concerning this clonotype itself: The CDR3 does not end in the conserved phenylalanine or tryptophan, so this is likely a read error. The chain employs TRBV7-9 and TRBJ2-5, with 10 bases identical to TRBD2. With V trimmed by 6 bases and J by 1 base, 2 bases remained unmatched. This CDR3 is built from 14 residues. Germline assignment: CDR1 SEHNR and CDR2 FQNEAQ (reference sequence). The chain's CDR3 is CASSVAGGQETQYS. The CDR3 DNA follows: TGTGCCAGCAGTGTAGCGGGAGGCCAAGAGACCCAGTACTCC.

A remark on this clonotype: A much larger clone lies one base from this, so it may be a read error. This sequence joins TRBV6-6 and TRBJ2-3; D ambiguous. The end of the DNA aligns better with TRBJ1-5, so the J call may be wrong. The CDR3 is made up of 14 amino acids. The germline gives CDR1 MNHNY, CDR2 SVGAGI (reference sequence). The CDR3 nucleotides are TGTGCCAGTTCGGGAGGAATTGGCACAGATACGCAGCATTTT. Protein sequence: CASSGGIGTDTQHF.

This clonotype showed up just a few times. The V and J genes are TRBV28 and TRBJ2-5; 11 bases are shared with TRBD1. Germline trimming cut 4 bases from V and 4 bases from J; bases unmatched to any gene: 2. The CDR3 is 14 amino acids. Looked up from germline, CDR1 is MDHEN and CDR2 is SYDVKM. Here the CDR3 DNA reads TGTGCCAGCAGTTGGACAGGGGGCACAGAGACCCAGTACTTC. Protein sequence: CASSWTGGTETQYF.

Note on this clonotype: This may be a read error, as it is one base from a much larger clone. The chain joins TRBV12-3 or TRBV12-4 to TRBJ1-5; a weak D match, TRBD1 (5 bases). The CDR3 is 15 amino acids. Deletions cut 6 bases from V and 3 bases from J, with 15 bases between. The CDR3 region is CASRPHQGANQPQHF. The CDR3 region has the DNA TGTGCCAGCAGACCCCACCAGGGAGCCAATCAGCCCCAGCATTTT.

Details on this clonotype: This may stem from a read error, because a much larger clone lies one nucleotide away. This rearrangement joins TRBV6-1 to TRBJ1-2; D not resolved. Germline CDR1 reads MNHNS; CDR2 reads SASEGT. The CDR3 spans 12 residues. This CDR3 is CVSSETGIGYTF. As DNA, the CDR3 is TGTGTCAGCAGTGAGACGGGGATCGGCTACACCTTC.